This T cell receptor (beta chain) is from a study of cytomegalovirus exposure and HLA in healthy donors. Study information: Later, an analysis reported that the 130 or so validation repertoires had used the same platform as the 550 to 750 first-cohort repertoires.

Study-level findings and limits: A few of the chains that were CMV-associated were confirmed in vitro to be specific for CMV antigens. The investigators catalogued 164 TCR beta chains as cytomegalovirus-associated.

Germline CDR1 is MNHEY and CDR2 is SMNVEV (reference sequence). The CDR3 covers 15 residues. V was cut by 6 bases and J by 0 bases, with 12 bases left in between. Repertoires were generated with immunoSEQ multiplex PCR, while TCRdb's copy carries only in-frame clones and drops some. The sample contains about 160,000 clones, 96% of which appear only once. About this clone itself: What it binds is unknown.

The sequence was obtained from a woman aged 18-30 years in good health and CMV-seronegative. V usage is TRBV27 and J usage is TRBJ1-5; perhaps TRBD1 as D (6 bases). The sequenced sample was PBMCs. Written as DNA, the CDR3 is TGTGCCAGCAGCGGGACACCTTCTAGCAATCAGCCCCAGCATTTT. This gives the protein CASSGTPSSNQPQHF.